The sequence of this TCR beta chain was determined in a study of T-cell memory formation after mild COVID-19. This clonotype was counted many times. No antigen is known for it. A 5'RACE reaction primed in the constant segment made cDNA libraries of TCR alpha and TCR beta, and these carried sample barcodes and UMIs. Each CDR3 protein is one row after TCRdb ran MiXCR on the 5' RACE reads. The data show some 290,000 distinct CDR3 sequences, about 17% seen once. Whole-study findings and limits: CD4+ bias marked clones expanding day 15 to 37, unlike balanced contracting clones. Pre-infection memory contained some responding clones, which suggested that cross-reactive memory had joined. CM and EM subsets held most contracting CD4+ clones; EMRA held CD8+ ones.

V was cut by 3 bases and J by 7 bases, with 9 bases left in between. Germline V gene data show CDR1 as SEHNR and CDR2 as FQNEAQ (reference sequence). The CDR3 is 12 amino acids. Sequencing was carried out using PBMCs or a T cell subset sorted from them (not recorded which). This chain joins TRBV7-9 and TRBJ1-2; tentative D call: TRBD1 (5 bases). The sequence was collected from a man aged 18-30 years who had mild COVID-19 (a few samples of this study predate the infection). Cell type and time point are not known. CDR3: CASSFSGGGYTF. DNA for the CDR3: TGTGCCAGCAGCTTTAGCGGGGGTGGCTACACCTTC.